Listed here is a single T cell receptor beta chain. These data are taken from a study of CD8 T cells in Susac syndrome. Reverse transcription of about 0.5 to 1 ug RNA used random hexamers. Using its own MiXCR run on the immunoSEQ multiplex PCR reads, TCRdb lists one record per CDR3 protein. The sample consists of about 170,000 distinct CDR3 sequences, 80% to 95% of them appearing once. In germline, CDR1 is SGHTA, CDR2 FQGNSA. CDR3 length equals 13 residues. Trimming took off 5 bases at V and 5 bases at J, with 12 bases between the two ends. This receptor was identified in a human donor with multiple sclerosis. The chain uses TRBV7-2 and TRBJ2-5; tentatively, D is TRBD2 (5 bases). Sequencing was done on a sample of CD4+ T cells from PBMCs. The CDR3 bases are TGTGCCAGCAGCAGATTCTCGGGGGAGACCCAGTACTTC. This sequence encodes CASSRFSGETQYF.